This T cell receptor beta chain is drawn from a study of T cell responses to AZD1222 COVID-19 vaccine. Germline CDR1 is SEHNR and CDR2 is FQNEAQ (reference sequence). The CDR3 consists of 17 residues. V lost 2 bases to trimming and J lost 3 bases; unmatched junction nucleotides: 12. This clone was picked up one time. Its antigen is undetermined. Sequencing was performed with immunoSEQ multiplex PCR; in TCRdb, only in-frame clones are kept and a portion is missing. In the table there are 120,000 to 150,000 clones, 89% of which are singletons. The study, taken as a whole, reports: Close to half of spike-specific TCRs reportedly recognize unmutated variant regions.

The source is an adult in good health. This rearrangement joins TRBV7-9 to TRBJ2-7; the match to TRBD1 covers 8 bases. The sample consisted of peripheral blood, taken on day 0 of AZD1222 vaccination. DNA of the CDR3: TGTGCCAGCAGCTTAATGACCGGACAGGGTAAAGGCTACGAGCAGTACTTC. It yields the protein CASSLMTGQGKGYEQYF.